This passage covers 23 T cell receptor beta chains from one sample sequenced in a study of technical replicates of blood from a handful of donors (dated by TCRdb to about 2017). Libraries were built with the immunoSEQ multiplex PCR assay. TCRdb took over this immuneACCESS table, retaining in-frame rearrangements with V and J assigned. Such tables are incomplete; in checked studies, under half of the missing clones stem from an unresolved V gene, and the remainder is unexplained. Across this sample there are about 79,000 clones, with more than 85% seen only once. The ten largest clonotypes hold 0.39% of the sample. The sequenced material came from T cells isolated from PBMCs. The receptors were sampled from a human donor in good health. Some clones in this sample may be carry-over from other donors' samples.

The chain employs TRBV7-2 and TRBJ2-3, with 7 positions matching TRBD2. CDR3 length: 16 residues. The ends lost 4 bases at V and 2 bases at J; junction bases unmatched: 9. The V gene's germline CDR1 is SGHTA and CDR2 FQGNSA. CDR3 nucleotides: TGTGCCAGCAGCTACGGACTAGTCCAGATCACAGATACGCAGTATTTT. Amino acid sequence: CASSYGLVQITDTQYF.

The chain uses TRBV6-5 and TRBJ2-2; D call uncertain. The CDR3 runs to 15 residues. Germline V gene sequence: CDR1 MNHEY, CDR2 SVGAGI. V was trimmed by 8 bases and J by 1 base, leaving 14 bases between them. The CDR3 loop reads CASHSANWNTGELFF. The DNA for the CDR3 is TGTGCCAGCCACTCAGCGAATTGGAACACCGGGGAGCTGTTTTTT.

The rearrangement joins TRBV7-3 to TRBJ1-1, with 8 bases fitting TRBD1. The CDR3 covers 15 residues. Germline V gene data show CDR1 as SGHTA and CDR2 as FQGTGA. With 4 bases clipped from V and 3 bases from J, the junction kept 7 bases outside the gene matches. Here the CDR3 reads CASSSRTGRYTEAFF. Here the CDR3 DNA reads TGTGCCAGCAGCTCCCGGACAGGGAGGTACACTGAAGCTTTCTTT. The full variable domain, completed using reference TRBV7-3 and TRBJ1-1, is GAGVSQTPSNKVTEKGKYVELRCDPISGHTALYWYRQSLGQGPEFLIYFQGTGAADDSGLPNDRFFAVRPEGSVSTLKIQRTERGDSAVYLCASSSRTGRYTEAFFGQGTRLTVV.

The chain employs TRBV7-8 and TRBJ1-1, with D possibly matching TRBD1 (6 bases). This CDR3 comprises 16 residues. V was shortened by 0 bases and J by 4 bases, with 15 bases between the two germline ends. Per the germline V gene, CDR1 is SGHVS and CDR2 is FQNEAQ. CDR3 DNA sequence: TGTGCCAGCAGCTTAGCCATACAGGGAGGGGTCACTGAAGCTTTCTTT. The encoded protein is CASSLAIQGGVTEAFF.

This chain links TRBV28 with TRBJ1-5; TRBD1 is a possible D gene (6 bases). Germline V gene sequence: CDR1 MDHEN, CDR2 SYDVKM. Trimming stripped 7 bases from V and 7 bases from J, with 20 bases between. The CDR3 has 15 amino acids. DNA for the CDR3: TGTGCCAGCACCTTTGGGGGGGCAGTGAGACAGCCCCAGCATTTT. Protein sequence: CASTFGGAVRQPQHF.

The DNA for the CDR3 is TGTGCCAGCACTCAGGGCAATGAGCAGTTCTTC. Translated, it gives CASTQGNEQFF. V usage is TRBV2 and J usage is TRBJ2-1, with D tentatively TRBD1 (5 bases). Germline assignment: CDR1 SNHLY and CDR2 FYNNEI. V lost 7 bases and J lost 6, with 7 bases in between. The CDR3 spans 11 residues.

V usage is TRBV19 and J usage is TRBJ2-7; TRBD1 might be the D (5 bases). The germline V gene encodes CDR1 LNHDA and CDR2 SQIVND (reference sequence). V was clipped by 3 bases and J by 1 base, with 7 bases between them. The CDR3 runs to 13 residues. As DNA, the CDR3 is TGTGCCAGTAGTATTCAGGGATCCTACGAGCAGTACTTC. The encoded protein is CASSIQGSYEQYF.

The V call is TRBV5-4, the J call TRBJ2-7; possibly TRBD1 for D (5 bases). The CDR3 length is 16 residues. Germline loops: CDR1 SGHNT, CDR2 YYREEE (reference sequence). V dropped 0 bases and J dropped 3 bases, with 16 bases sitting between them. CDR3 nucleotides: TGTGCCAGCAGCTTGGGTTGGGGAAGGGGCAACTACGAGCAGTACTTC. Its protein is CASSLGWGRGNYEQYF. Filled out from reference TRBV5-4 and TRBJ2-7, the complete variable domain reads ETGVTQSPTHLIKTRGQQVTLRCSSQSGHNTVSWYQQALGQGPQFIFQYYREEENGRGNFPPRFSGLQFPNYSSELNVNALELDDSALYLCASSLGWGRGNYEQYFGPGTRLTVT.

V gene TRBV18 combines with J gene TRBJ1-2; 7 bases agree with TRBD1. V trimming: 3 bases; J trimming: 0 bases; junction bases outside the gene matches: 7. This CDR3 contains 16 residues. The germline V gene encodes CDR1 KGHSH and CDR2 LQKENI. In DNA form, the CDR3 reads TGTGCCAGCTCACCCACTACAGGGGCAACTAACTATGGCTACACCTTC. Residues: CASSPTTGATNYGYTF. The full variable domain, completed using reference TRBV18 and TRBJ1-2, is NAGVMQNPRHLVRRRGQEARLRCSPMKGHSHVYWYRQLPEEGLKFMVYLQKENIIDESGMPKERFSAEFPKEGPSILRIQQVVRGDSAAYFCASSPTTGATNYGYTFGSGTRLTVV.

The chain joins TRBV27 to TRBJ2-7, with TRBD1 matching 9 bases. V was pared by 6 bases and J by 3 bases, with 9 bases of the junction left unmatched. There are 15 residues in the CDR3. Germline V CDR1 and CDR2: MNHEY, SMNVEV (reference sequence). The chain's CDR3 is CASRLQGALLYEQYF. DNA for the CDR3: TGTGCCAGCAGGCTACAGGGGGCTCTACTCTACGAGCAGTACTTC.

The chain carries TRBV5-1 and TRBJ1-2, with TRBD1 matching over 9 bases. V was pared by 3 bases and J by 4 bases, with 4 bases of the junction left unmatched. Germline V gives CDR1 SGHRS, CDR2 YFSETQ. This CDR3 has 14 residues. CDR3 sequence (DNA): TGCGCCAGCAGCTCACAGGGGGCCAGCTATGGCTACACCTTC. This encodes CASSSQGASYGYTF.

This chain connects TRBV29-1 to TRBJ2-5; D might be TRBD1 (5 bases). CDR1 and CDR2 (germline): SQVTM, ANQGSEA. There are 14 residues in the CDR3. The V gene lost 6 bases and the J gene lost 0 bases, with 14 bases spanning the gap. The CDR3 DNA reads as TGCAGCGTGGAATTTCAGGGATACCAAGAGACCCAGTACTTC. Amino acids: CSVEFQGYQETQYF.

V is TRBV20-1 and J is TRBJ2-1; D ambiguous. V was cut by 0 bases and J by 9 bases, with 6 bases left in between. Germline V CDR1 and CDR2: DFQATT, SNEGSKA (reference sequence). CDR3 size: 11 residues. CDR3: CSARDLSEQFF. CDR3 nucleotides: TGCAGTGCTAGAGATTTGAGTGAGCAGTTCTTC.

V and J are TRBV6-5 and TRBJ2-2, with D perhaps matching TRBD1 (5 bases). Trimming left V 0 bases short and J 1 base short, with 6 bases between. The CDR3 extends over 15 amino acids. Looked up from germline, CDR1 is MNHEY and CDR2 is SVGAGI. CDR3 nucleotides: TGTGCCAGCAGTTACTCAGACAGGAACACCGGGGAGCTGTTTTTT. Its protein is CASSYSDRNTGELFF.

Regarding this clone: Other DNA sequences in the same sample also yield this CDR3. The chain links TRBV5-1 to TRBJ2-3, with a tentative D call TRBD2 (5 bases). Trimming took 0 bases from V and 6 from J, leaving 17 bases between them. The germline gives CDR1 SGHRS, CDR2 YFSETQ. CDR3 length equals 16 residues. CDR3 bases: TGCGCCAGCAGCTTGGTTGGGCCAGGAGGCCTGGATACGCAGTATTTT. Translating gives CASSLVGPGGLDTQYF.

This clone was observed a single time. V gene TRBV5-1 combines with J gene TRBJ2-1; tentatively, D is TRBD2 (6 bases). CDR3 length: 15 amino acids. V lost 1 base and J 5 bases, leaving 13 bases between the germline ends. CDR1 is SGHRS, CDR2 YFSETQ, per germline. DNA of the CDR3: TGCGCCAGCAGCTTGACTAGCCTCACGAACAATGAGCAGTTCTTC. This codes for CASSLTSLTNNEQFF.

This clone was observed a single time. The chain recombines TRBV7-2 with TRBJ1-1; D is perhaps TRBD1 (5 bases). The CDR3 totals 14 residues. Germline CDR1 reads SGHTA; CDR2 reads FQGNSA. The V end lost 2 bases, the J end lost 0 bases, and 7 bases lay between the germline ends. CDR3 loop: CASSLSGLNTEAFF. CDR3 DNA: TGTGCCAGCAGCTTATCAGGGTTGAACACTGAAGCTTTCTTT.

V usage is TRBV27 and J usage is TRBJ2-2; TRBD1 aligns across 7 bases. The CDR3 is 14 amino acids. CDR1 and CDR2 (germline): MNHEY, SMNVEV (reference sequence). V dropped 6 bases and J dropped 4; count of bases not matched to a gene: 5. The CDR3 DNA reads as TGTGCCAGCAGCAGAGGACAGGCCACCGGGGAGCTGTTTTTT. Encoded protein: CASSRGQATGELFF.

This clone was seen a few times. J is TRBJ1-1 and V is TRBV9; no definite D call. This CDR3 is built from 16 residues. Per germline, CDR1 SGDLS and CDR2 YYNGEE. Trimming took 0 bases from V and 3 from J, leaving 15 bases between them. The CDR3 DNA reads as TGTGCCAGCAGCGTAGGAAGCGGAGGGTCTTACACTGAAGCTTTCTTT. Its protein product is CASSVGSGGSYTEAFF.

The V and J genes are TRBV30 and TRBJ2-1; tentative D call: TRBD1 (6 bases). Germline CDR1 reads GTSNPN; CDR2 reads SVGIG (reference sequence). The CDR3 totals 12 residues. V was pared by 1 base and J by 10 bases, with 11 bases between. CDR3: CAWSAEGVEQFF. The CDR3 DNA reads TGTGCCTGGAGTGCCGAGGGGGTCGAGCAGTTCTTC.

The V gene is TRBV6-1, the J gene TRBJ1-5; tentatively, D is TRBD1 (5 bases). The CDR3 has 16 amino acids. Deletions cut 4 bases from V and 0 bases from J, with 13 bases between. Germline V gives CDR1 MNHNS, CDR2 SASEGT. The CDR3 sequence: CASSGAAGYSNQPQHF. Written as DNA, the CDR3 is TGTGCCAGCAGTGGAGCTGCAGGGTATAGCAATCAGCCCCAGCATTTT.

This chain connects TRBV9 to TRBJ1-3, with D hard to call. Trimming removed 5 bases at V and 4 bases at J, with 13 bases between. The germline V gene encodes CDR1 SGDLS and CDR2 YYNGEE. The CDR3 totals 14 residues. As DNA, the CDR3 is TGTGCCAGCAGGCCCCCCGCGGAAGGAAACACCATATATTTT. It codes for CASRPPAEGNTIYF.

This sequence joins TRBV7-3 and TRBJ2-7, with 7 bases that match TRBD2. This CDR3 region has 16 residues. CDR1 and CDR2 (germline): SGHTA, FQGTGA. With 1 base clipped from V and 2 bases from J, the junction kept 8 bases outside the gene matches. As DNA, the CDR3 is TGTGCCAGCAGCTTAAGAGGGCGGGAGCTGCCCTACGAGCAGTACTTC. This translates into CASSLRGRELPYEQYF.